The subject of this entry is one T cell receptor (beta chain). Germline loops: CDR1 SNHLY, CDR2 FYNNEI. This CDR3 has 12 amino acids. Trimming removed 8 bases at V and 3 bases at J, with 11 bases between. This sample stems from a study of shared clonotypes between healthy human individuals. About the study: There were three CD4 naive, three CD4 memory, two CD8 naive and one CD8 memory plates per donor.

Here immunoSEQ multiplex PCR was the method, and the copy in TCRdb shows in-frame clones only, minus some. The sample includes fewer than 3 million clones, about 90% seen only once; the top ten take 0.3% to 0.45%. Sequencing was carried out using naive CD4+ T cells from PBMCs. The subset denotes: CD45RA+ positively selected. The rearrangement uses TRBV2 and TRBJ2-7, with a tentative D call TRBD2 (6 bases). The source of this sequence is a man between 18 and 35 years old in good health. Some clones in this sample may be carry-over from other donors' samples. CDR3 nucleotide sequence: TGTGCCAGCGGGGGGACTGTCTACGAGCAGTACTTC. This sequence encodes CASGGTVYEQYF.